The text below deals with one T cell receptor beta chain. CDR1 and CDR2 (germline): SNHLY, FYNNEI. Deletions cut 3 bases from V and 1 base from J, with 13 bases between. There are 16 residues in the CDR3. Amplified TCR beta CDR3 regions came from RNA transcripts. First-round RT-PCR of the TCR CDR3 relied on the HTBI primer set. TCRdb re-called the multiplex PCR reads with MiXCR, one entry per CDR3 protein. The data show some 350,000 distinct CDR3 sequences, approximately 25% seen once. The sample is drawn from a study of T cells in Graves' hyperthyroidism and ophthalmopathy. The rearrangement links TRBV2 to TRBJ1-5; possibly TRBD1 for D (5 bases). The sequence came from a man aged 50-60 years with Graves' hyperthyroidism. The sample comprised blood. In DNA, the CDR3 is TGTGCCAGCAGTGAGGTAATCGGGGCGAGCAATCAGCCCCAGCATTTT. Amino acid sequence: CASSEVIGASNQPQHF. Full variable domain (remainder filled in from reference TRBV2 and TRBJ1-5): EPEVTQTPSHQVTQMGQEVILRCVPISNHLYFYWYRQILGQKVEFLVSFYNNEISEKSEIFDDQFSVERPDGSNFTLKIRSTKLEDSAMYFCASSEVIGASNQPQHFGDGTRLSIL.